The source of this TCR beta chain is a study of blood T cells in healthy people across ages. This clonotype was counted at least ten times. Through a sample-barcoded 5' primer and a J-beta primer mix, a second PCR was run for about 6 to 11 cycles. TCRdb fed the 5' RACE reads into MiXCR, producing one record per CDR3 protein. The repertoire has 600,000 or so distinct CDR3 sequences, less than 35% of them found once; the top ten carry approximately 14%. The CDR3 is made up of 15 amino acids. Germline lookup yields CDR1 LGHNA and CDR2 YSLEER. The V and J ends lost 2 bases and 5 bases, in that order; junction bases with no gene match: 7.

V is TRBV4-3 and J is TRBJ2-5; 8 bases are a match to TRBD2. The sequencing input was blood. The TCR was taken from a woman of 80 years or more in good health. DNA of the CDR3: TGCGCCAGCAGCCAAACGAGCGGGAGAGGGGAGACCCAGTACTTC. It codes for CASSQTSGRGETQYF.